The 23 T cell receptor beta chains given below trace back to one sample, sequenced in a study of blood T cells in healthy people across ages. It was with a sample-barcoded 5' primer and a J-beta primer mix that a second PCR of roughly 7 to 12 cycles was run. Using its own MiXCR run on the 5' RACE reads, TCRdb lists one record per CDR3 protein. The sample includes fewer than 750,000 distinct CDR3 sequences, roughly half of them seen just once. The sequencing input was blood. The origin of the receptors is a woman aged 80 or over in good health.

Points on this clonotype: A much larger clone is a single base away; this may be a read error. This chain joins TRBV6-6 and TRBJ1-1; D is ambiguous. Germline V gene lookup returns CDR1 MNHNY and CDR2 SVGAGI (reference sequence). The CDR3 spans 13 residues. DNA of the CDR3: TGTGCCAGCAGTTATAACGTGAACGCTGAAGCTTTCTTT. It yields the protein CASSYNVNAEAFF.

Note on this clonotype: Being one base from a much bigger clone, this may be a read error. The genes are TRBV6-6 and TRBJ1-5; a weak D match, TRBD1 (5 bases). V shed 7 bases and J shed 2 bases, with 21 bases lying between them. This CDR3 comprises 17 residues. The germline V gene encodes CDR1 MNHNY and CDR2 SVGAGI (reference sequence). The CDR3 spells CASTSLAGRDGNQPQHF. Written as DNA, the CDR3 is TGTGCCAGCACCTCGCTAGCGGGCAGGGATGGCAATCAGCCCCAGCATTTT.

The rearrangement joins TRBV20-1 to TRBJ2-5; D is undetermined. The germline V and J ends were trimmed by 3 bases and 2 bases, with 19 bases remaining between them. The CDR3 covers 16 residues. Germline V lookup: CDR1 DFQATT, CDR2 SNEGSKA (reference sequence). The CDR3 DNA is TGCAGTGCTAGGCCCTCCATGGGAATCTGGCAAGAGACCCAGTACTTC. As protein: CSARPSMGIWQETQYF.

The table lists this clonotype with many counts. J is TRBJ1-2 and V is TRBV12-3 or TRBV12-4; D is unclear. The CDR3 has 12 amino acids. V was shortened by 6 bases and J by 12 bases, with 17 bases between the two germline ends. As DNA, the CDR3 is TGTGCCAGCAGCTCGGGGTTCGAGAGAAACACCTTC. This codes for CASSSGFERNTF.

The rearrangement joins TRBV29-1 to TRBJ2-7; tentatively, D is TRBD1 (6 bases). In germline, CDR1 is SQVTM, CDR2 ANQGSEA. Trimming pared 7 bases from V and 0 bases from J, leaving 16 bases between. The CDR3 consists of 14 residues. For the CDR3, the DNA is TGCAGCGCGGGGACAAGGTTTCCCTCCTACGAGCAGTACTTC. Translation gives CSAGTRFPSYEQYF.

This clonotype has only a few counts. The chain recombines TRBV30 with TRBJ2-1; D unresolved. Trimming shortened V by 4 bases and J by 4 bases, and 20 bases separated the two germline ends. This CDR3 comprises 16 residues. Looked up from germline, CDR1 is GTSNPN and CDR2 is SVGIG (reference sequence). The CDR3 DNA sequence: TGTGCCTGGAAAAAGATTGGAAGGGCAGGATACAATGAGCAGTTCTTC. Protein: CAWKKIGRAGYNEQFF.

V is TRBV6-2 or TRBV6-3 and J is TRBJ1-2; D is uncertain. Germline CDR1 and CDR2: MNHEY and SVGEGT. V lost 4 bases, J lost 4 bases, and 16 bases lay in between. The CDR3 length is 15 residues. DNA for the CDR3: TGTGCCAGCAGTTCCGACACCCTCGGAACCTATGGCTACACCTTC. Translation gives CASSSDTLGTYGYTF.

Comment on this clonotype: A junction end diverges from the germline sequence, so it may reflect a read error. The chain combines TRBV7-9 with TRBJ1-5; D might be TRBD1 (5 bases). The CDR3 covers 16 residues. Germline CDR1 reads SEHNR; CDR2 reads FQNEAQ (reference sequence). The CDR3 bases are TGTGCCGGCAGCTTAAGTATTGGATCAGGGCGCCAGCCCCAGCATTTT. Its translation is CAGSLSIGSGRQPQHF.

Concerning this clonotype itself: A read error may explain this, as a much larger clone is one base away. The rearrangement uses TRBV29-1 and TRBJ2-5, with a tentative D call TRBD2 (5 bases). The CDR3 totals 11 residues. Germline CDR1 reads SQVTM; CDR2 reads ANQGSEA. V gave up 6 bases and J gave up 5 bases, with 10 bases separating them. The CDR3 here is CSVGNGETQYF. The CDR3 nucleotides are TGCAGCGTCGGGAACGGGGAGACCCAGTACTTC.

The count of this clonotype is one. One base away lies a much larger clone, so this may be a sequencing read error. This chain connects TRBV5-5 to TRBJ1-5; D gene ambiguous. The CDR3 is 14 residues long. Per the germline V gene, CDR1 is SGHKS and CDR2 is YYEKEE (reference sequence). The CDR3 reads CASSLVYSNQPRHF. DNA for the CDR3: TGTGCCAGCAGCTTGGTATATAGCAATCAGCCCCGGCATTTT. Variable domain in full (rest from reference TRBV5-5 and TRBJ1-5): DAGVTQSPTHLIKTRGQQVTLRCSPISGHKSVSWYQQVLGQGPQFIFQYYEKEERGRGNFPDRFSARQFPNYSSELNVNALLLGDSALYLCASSLVYSNQPRHFGDGTRLSIL.

Worth noting for this clonotype: A much larger clone lies a single base off, so this may be a read error. The CDR3 loop is CASSQNTGANVLTF. CDR3 DNA sequence: TGTGCCAGCAGCCAGAACACTGGGGCCAACGTCCTGACTTTC. This chain connects TRBV12-3 or TRBV12-4 to TRBJ2-6; D call uncertain. V was shortened by 6 bases and J by 2 bases, with 8 bases between the two germline ends. The CDR3 length is 14 residues.

Points on this clonotype: One junction end does not reproduce the germline sequence, and a read error may be involved. The genes are TRBV12-3 or TRBV12-4 and TRBJ2-1; TRBD2 agrees at 8 bases. The CDR3 runs 17 residues. The chain's CDR3 is CASSPPGGGPTYNEQFF. In DNA form, the CDR3 reads TGTGCCAGCAGTCCACCGGGGGGGGGTCCCACCTATAATGAGCAGTTCTTC.

Here the CDR3 reads CSVEGGRQPTYNEQFF. The CDR3, as DNA: TGCAGCGTTGAAGGGGGCAGACAGCCGACATACAATGAGCAGTTCTTC. The chain links TRBV29-1 to TRBJ2-1; D might be TRBD1 (5 bases). Looked up from germline, CDR1 is SQVTM and CDR2 is ANQGSEA. The CDR3 loop spans 16 amino acids. The V and J ends lost 1 base and 4 bases respectively, with 17 bases between them.

This clonotype showed up many times. This chain links TRBV9 with TRBJ2-1; D might be TRBD2 (5 bases). Germline values: CDR1 SGDLS, CDR2 YYNGEE. The germline V and J ends were trimmed by 0 bases and 4 bases, with 11 bases remaining between them. The CDR3 has 15 amino acids. The DNA for the CDR3 is TGTGCCAGCAGCGTAGCTGCTAGCAGTTACAATGAGCAGTTCTTC. It is translated as CASSVAASSYNEQFF.

This clonotype has ten or more counts. A read error may account for a junction end that differs from germline. The chain employs TRBV29-1 and TRBJ2-3, with D unclear. This CDR3 is built from 11 residues. From germline, CDR1 is SQVTM and CDR2 ANQGSEA. This CDR3 is CSAERKDAQYF. In nucleotides, the CDR3 is TGCAGCGCGGAAAGGAAAGATGCGCAGTATTTT.

This clonotype was seen just once. The CDR3 region is CASSPLAGGPYNEQFF. The CDR3 bases are TGTGCCAGCAGCCCACTAGCGGGGGGACCCTACAATGAGCAGTTCTTC. This sequence joins TRBV14 and TRBJ2-1, with TRBD2 matching 12 bases. Trimming cost V 4 bases and J 2 bases; bases outside gene matches: 3. This CDR3 is built from 16 residues. Per the germline V gene, CDR1 is SGHDN and CDR2 is FVKESK.

The sample holds many counts of this clonotype. V and J are TRBV28 and TRBJ2-3; 10 bases are shared with TRBD2. The CDR3 has 14 residues. Per germline, CDR1 MDHEN and CDR2 SYDVKM. V shed 6 bases, J shed 4 bases, and the junction held 4 bases outside the gene matches. CDR3: CASRPSGSSDTQYF. The CDR3 nucleotides read TGTGCCAGCAGACCTAGCGGGAGTTCAGATACGCAGTATTTT.

Remarks on this clonotype: A read error is possible here, since a much larger clone lies one base away. V usage is TRBV3-1 and J usage is TRBJ2-1; TRBD2 agrees at 7 bases. From germline, CDR1 is LGHDT and CDR2 YNNKEL (reference sequence). The CDR3 is made up of 15 amino acids. The DNA for the CDR3 is TGTGCCGGCAGCCAAGAGCTAGCGGCTTACAATGAGCAGTTCTTC. Amino acid sequence: CAGSQELAAYNEQFF.

Many counts were recorded for this clonotype. V usage is TRBV12-3 or TRBV12-4 and J usage is TRBJ2-3; tentatively, D is TRBD1 or TRBD2 (6 bases each). Trimming cost V 3 bases and J 7 bases, with 17 bases left between them. CDR3 length: 15 amino acids. Written as DNA, the CDR3 is TGTGCCAGCAGTTTTCGGACTCCCCGGGGGCATACGCAGTATTTT. Its protein product is CASSFRTPRGHTQYF.

The genes are TRBV7-2 and TRBJ2-3; D is perhaps TRBD2 (6 bases). V was shortened by 3 bases and J by 7 bases, with 17 bases between the two germline ends. The CDR3 contains 15 residues. Germline loops: CDR1 SGHTA, CDR2 FQGNSA. The CDR3 is CASSFRGTQSNTQYF. DNA of the CDR3: TGTGCCAGCAGCTTTCGGGGGACCCAGTCGAATACGCAGTATTTT.

This clonotype was seen a single time. The CDR3, as DNA: TGCGCCAGCAGCCAACAGGGGGAAGCTTTCTTT. Its protein is CASSQQGEAFF. The genes are TRBV4-1 and TRBJ1-1; D possibly corresponds to TRBD1 (6 bases). The CDR3 consists of 11 residues. The germline V gene encodes CDR1 MGHRA and CDR2 YSYEKL. V lost 2 bases, J lost 8 bases, and 6 bases lay in between.

This clonotype has at least ten counts. V and J are TRBV20-1 and TRBJ2-1; 9 nucleotides match TRBD2. Trimming cost V 6 bases and J 5 bases; bases outside gene matches: 11. Germline loops: CDR1 DFQATT, CDR2 SNEGSKA (reference sequence). This CDR3 comprises 15 residues. The CDR3 sequence: CSAPPGTSLNNEQFF. In DNA form, the CDR3 reads TGCAGTGCCCCCCCCGGGACTAGCCTTAACAATGAGCAGTTCTTC.

Regarding this clonotype: A single base separates this from a much larger clone, so it may be a read error. V usage is TRBV28 and J usage is TRBJ2-5; the D gene is possibly TRBD2 (5 bases). The germline V and J ends were trimmed by 7 bases and 11 bases, with 26 bases remaining between them. Germline-derived CDR1 and CDR2 are MDHEN and SYDVKM. The CDR3 has 15 residues. The DNA of the CDR3 is TGTGCCAGCAAAACGGGGTCCGCAACCGACAATGAGCAGTACTTC. Its protein is CASKTGSATDNEQYF. The full variable domain, rest sourced from reference TRBV28 and TRBJ2-5, is DVKVTQSSRYLVKRTGEKVFLECVQDMDHENMFWYRQDPGLGLRLIYFSYDVKMKEKGDIPEGYSVSREKKERFSLILESASTNQTSMYLCASKTGSATDNEQYFGPGTRLLVL.